This TCR beta chain appears in the sequencing data of a study of T cells expressing NK-cell markers. Germline CDR1 DFQATT, CDR2 SNEGSKA (reference sequence). The CDR3 totals 14 residues. UMIs were included in TCR beta cDNA generated by 5'RACE template switching. No DNA is given; TCRdb re-called the 5' RACE reads and lists each CDR3 protein once. The sample holds 200,000 to 300,000 distinct CDR3 sequences. Study conclusions and caveats: The CD3+CD56-NKG2C+ fraction was also led by these clonotypes in four donors.

About this clonotype: What it binds is unknown.

The genes are TRBV20-1 and TRBJ2-5. Input material: blood T cells: a sorted CD56 or NKG2C T cell subset, CD4+ or CD8+ T cells, or bulk PBMC T cells (not recorded which). The TCR comes from a woman aged 18 to 75 in good health. CDR3 protein: CSARDLNPRETQYF.